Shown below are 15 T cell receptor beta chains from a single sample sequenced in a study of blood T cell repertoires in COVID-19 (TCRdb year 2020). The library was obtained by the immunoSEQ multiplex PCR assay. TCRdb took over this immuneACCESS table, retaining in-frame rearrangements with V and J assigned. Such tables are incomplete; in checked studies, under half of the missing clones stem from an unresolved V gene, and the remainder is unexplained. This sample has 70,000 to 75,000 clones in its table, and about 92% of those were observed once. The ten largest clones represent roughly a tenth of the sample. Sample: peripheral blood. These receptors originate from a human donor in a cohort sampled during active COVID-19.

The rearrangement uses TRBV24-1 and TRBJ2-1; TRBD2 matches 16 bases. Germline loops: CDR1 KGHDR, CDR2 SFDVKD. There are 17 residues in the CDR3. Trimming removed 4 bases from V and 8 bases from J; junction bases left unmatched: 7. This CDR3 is CATSDLGTSGRGDEQFF. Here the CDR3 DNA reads TGTGCCACCAGTGACCTCGGGACTAGCGGGAGGGGGGATGAGCAGTTCTTC.

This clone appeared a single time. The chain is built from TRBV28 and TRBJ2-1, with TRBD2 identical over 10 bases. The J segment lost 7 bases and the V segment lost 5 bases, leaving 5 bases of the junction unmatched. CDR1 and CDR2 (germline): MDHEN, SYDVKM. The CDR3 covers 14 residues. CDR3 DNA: TGTGCCAGCAGTCTAGCGGGGGTTAATAATGAGCAGTTCTTC. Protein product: CASSLAGVNNEQFF.

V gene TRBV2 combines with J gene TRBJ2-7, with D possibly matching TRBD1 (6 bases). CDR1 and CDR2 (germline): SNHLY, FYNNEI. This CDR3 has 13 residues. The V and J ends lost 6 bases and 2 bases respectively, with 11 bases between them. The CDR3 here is CASRQGFAYEQYF. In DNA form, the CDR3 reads TGTGCCAGCAGACAGGGATTTGCCTACGAGCAGTACTTC.

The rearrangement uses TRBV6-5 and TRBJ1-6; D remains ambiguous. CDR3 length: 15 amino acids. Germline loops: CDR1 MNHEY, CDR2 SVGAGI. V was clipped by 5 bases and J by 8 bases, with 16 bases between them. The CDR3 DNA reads TGTGCCAGCAGTCCCCTTGGACTTGCCGATTCACCCCTCCACTTT. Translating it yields CASSPLGLADSPLHF.

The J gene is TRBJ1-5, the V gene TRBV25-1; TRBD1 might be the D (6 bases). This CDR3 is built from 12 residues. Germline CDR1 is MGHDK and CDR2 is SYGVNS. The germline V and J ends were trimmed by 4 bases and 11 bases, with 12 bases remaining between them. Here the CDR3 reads CASSGTPGAQHF. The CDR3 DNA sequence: TGTGCCAGCAGTGGAACCCCAGGGGCCCAGCATTTT.

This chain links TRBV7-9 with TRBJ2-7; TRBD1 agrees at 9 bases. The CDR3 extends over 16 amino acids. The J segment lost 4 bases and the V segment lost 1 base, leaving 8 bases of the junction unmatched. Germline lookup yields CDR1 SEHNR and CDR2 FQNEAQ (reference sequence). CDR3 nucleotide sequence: TGTGCCAGCAGCTTAGATCCCGGACAGGGGAGGTACGAGCAGTACTTC. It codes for CASSLDPGQGRYEQYF.

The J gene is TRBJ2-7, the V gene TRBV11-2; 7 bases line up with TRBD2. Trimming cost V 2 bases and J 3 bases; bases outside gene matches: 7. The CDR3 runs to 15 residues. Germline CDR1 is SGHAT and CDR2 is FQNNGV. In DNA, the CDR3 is TGTGCCAGCAGCTTATTCTTCGGGGGGAGCTACGAGCAGTACTTC. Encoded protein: CASSLFFGGSYEQYF.

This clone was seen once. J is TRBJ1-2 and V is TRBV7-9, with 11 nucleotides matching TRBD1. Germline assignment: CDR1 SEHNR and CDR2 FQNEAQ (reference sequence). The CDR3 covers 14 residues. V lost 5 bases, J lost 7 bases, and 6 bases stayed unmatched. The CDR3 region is CASSIWDRGAGYTF. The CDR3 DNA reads TGTGCCAGCAGCATTTGGGACAGGGGGGCTGGCTACACCTTC.

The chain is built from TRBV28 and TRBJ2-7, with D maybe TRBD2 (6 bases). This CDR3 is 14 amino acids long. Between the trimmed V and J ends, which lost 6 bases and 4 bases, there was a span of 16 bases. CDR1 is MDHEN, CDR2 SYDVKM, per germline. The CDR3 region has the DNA TGTGCCAGCAGGGCCAGCGGGCTCCTTTACGAGCAGTACTTC. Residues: CASRASGLLYEQYF.

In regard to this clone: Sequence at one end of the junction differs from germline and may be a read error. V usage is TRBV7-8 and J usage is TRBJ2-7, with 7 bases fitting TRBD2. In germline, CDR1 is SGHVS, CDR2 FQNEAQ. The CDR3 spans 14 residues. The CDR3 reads CASSPVTSSFEQYF. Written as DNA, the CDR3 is TGTGCCAGCAGCCCCGTGACTAGCTCCTTCGAGCAGTACTTC.

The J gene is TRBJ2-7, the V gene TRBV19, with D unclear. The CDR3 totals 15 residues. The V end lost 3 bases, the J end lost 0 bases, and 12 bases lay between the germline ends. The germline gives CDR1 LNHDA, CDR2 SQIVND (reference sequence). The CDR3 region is CASSIVAASSYEQYF. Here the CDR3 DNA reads TGTGCCAGTAGTATTGTAGCAGCGAGCTCCTACGAGCAGTACTTC. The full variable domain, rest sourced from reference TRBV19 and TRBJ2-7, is DGGITQSPKYLFRKEGQNVTLSCEQNLNHDAMYWYRQDPGQGLRLIYYSQIVNDFQKGDIAEGYSVSREKKESFPLTVTSAQKNPTAFYLCASSIVAASSYEQYFGPGTRLTVT.

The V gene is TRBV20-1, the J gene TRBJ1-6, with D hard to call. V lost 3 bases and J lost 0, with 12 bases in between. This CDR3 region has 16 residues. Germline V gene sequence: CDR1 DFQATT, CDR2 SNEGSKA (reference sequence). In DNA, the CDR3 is TGCAGTGCTAGTCGGGGAGAGGGCTCCTATAATTCACCCCTCCACTTT. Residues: CSASRGEGSYNSPLHF.

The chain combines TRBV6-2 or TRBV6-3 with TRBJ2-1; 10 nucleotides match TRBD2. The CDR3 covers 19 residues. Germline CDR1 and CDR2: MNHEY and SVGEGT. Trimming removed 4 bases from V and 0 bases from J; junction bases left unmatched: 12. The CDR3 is CASSSPGTSAILSYNEQFF. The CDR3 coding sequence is TGTGCCAGCAGTTCCCCGGGGACTAGCGCCATTCTCTCCTACAATGAGCAGTTCTTC.

CDR3 coding DNA: TGTGCCAGCTCACCGACGACTAGCGGACTGGGCATCTACAATGAGCAGTTCTTC. Translated: CASSPTTSGLGIYNEQFF. This sequence joins TRBV18 and TRBJ2-1; 9 bases line up with TRBD2. Trimming cost V 3 bases and J 3 bases; bases outside gene matches: 12. From germline, CDR1 is KGHSH and CDR2 LQKENI. This CDR3 is 18 amino acids long.

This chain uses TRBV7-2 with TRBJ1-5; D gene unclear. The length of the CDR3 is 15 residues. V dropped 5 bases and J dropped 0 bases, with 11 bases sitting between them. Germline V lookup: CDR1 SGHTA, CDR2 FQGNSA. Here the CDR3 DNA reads TGTGCCAGCAGCCCGGGAGGGTATAGCAATCAGCCCCAGCATTTT. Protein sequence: CASSPGGYSNQPQHF.